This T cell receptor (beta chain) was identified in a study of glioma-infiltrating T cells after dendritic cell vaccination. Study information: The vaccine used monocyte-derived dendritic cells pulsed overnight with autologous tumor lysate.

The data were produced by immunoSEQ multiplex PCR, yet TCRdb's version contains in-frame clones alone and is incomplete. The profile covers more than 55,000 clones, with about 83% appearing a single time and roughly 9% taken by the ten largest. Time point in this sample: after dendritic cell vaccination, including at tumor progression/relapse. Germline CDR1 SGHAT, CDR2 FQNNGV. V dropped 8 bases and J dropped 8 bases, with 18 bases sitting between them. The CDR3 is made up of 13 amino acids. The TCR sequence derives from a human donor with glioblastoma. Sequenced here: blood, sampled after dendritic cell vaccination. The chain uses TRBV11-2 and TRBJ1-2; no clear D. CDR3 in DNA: TGTGCCAGCGCACCCCAGGTCACGGGGGGCTACACCTTC. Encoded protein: CASAPQVTGGYTF.